Below are 9 T cell receptor beta chains sequenced from a single sample in a study of CD8 T cells in ankylosing spondylitis. MiXCR, run by TCRdb on the 5' RACE reads, gives a single entry per CDR3 protein. The table records 200,000 to 250,000 distinct CDR3 sequences, 10% to 13% of them present only once. Specimen: blood, either unsorted or a sorted T cell fraction (not recorded which). These receptors were obtained from a male donor with ankylosing spondylitis or in good health (not recorded which).

This chain uses TRBV20-1 with TRBJ1-1; the D is unclear. Germline V gene lookup returns CDR1 DFQATT and CDR2 SNEGSKA (reference sequence). V lost 4 bases and J 0 bases, leaving 9 bases between the germline ends. The CDR3 extends over 13 amino acids. The CDR3: CSAKPNMNTEAFF. As DNA, the CDR3 is TGCAGTGCTAAACCTAATATGAACACTGAAGCTTTCTTT.

There are many counts of this clonotype. The chain uses TRBV15 and TRBJ1-6; 8 nucleotides match TRBD1. V lost 0 bases, J lost 6 bases, and 4 bases stayed unmatched. CDR3 length equals 16 residues. CDR1 and CDR2 (germline): LNHNV, YYDKDF (reference sequence). The CDR3 here is CATSRDLDRVNSPLHF. The CDR3 region has the DNA TGTGCCACCAGCAGAGATTTGGACAGGGTTAATTCACCCCTCCACTTT.

This clonotype appeared many times. V is TRBV20-1 and J is TRBJ1-1, with D perhaps TRBD1 (6 bases). V dropped 6 bases and J dropped 1 base, with 18 bases sitting between them. The CDR3 sequence is 15 residues long. Germline V gene lookup returns CDR1 DFQATT and CDR2 SNEGSKA (reference sequence). The CDR3 nucleotides read TGCAGTGCCAGCAATTTGACAGGATGGAACACTGAAGCTTTCTTT. As protein: CSASNLTGWNTEAFF.

The chain combines TRBV12-3 or TRBV12-4 with TRBJ1-6; 9 bases match TRBD1. V dropped 3 bases and J dropped 12; count of bases not matched to a gene: 6. CDR3 length: 14 residues. This CDR3 reads CASSFGQGSRPLHF. The CDR3 DNA follows: TGTGCCAGCAGTTTTGGACAGGGGAGTCGACCCCTCCACTTT.

There are many counts of this clonotype. The genes are TRBV20-1 and TRBJ2-2; D perhaps matches TRBD2 (6 bases). Deletions cut 0 bases from V and 7 bases from J, with 12 bases between. This CDR3 spans 14 amino acids. CDR1 and CDR2 (germline): DFQATT, SNEGSKA (reference sequence). The CDR3 region is CSARDGGGLGELFF. The CDR3 nucleotides are TGCAGTGCTAGAGATGGCGGAGGGCTCGGGGAGCTGTTTTTT.

The chain recombines TRBV28 with TRBJ2-2; D ambiguous. Germline CDR1 reads MDHEN; CDR2 reads SYDVKM. This CDR3 is 16 amino acids long. V was cut by 6 bases and J by 4 bases, with 18 bases left in between. The chain's CDR3 is CASRYTGPSITGELFF. The CDR3 DNA reads TGTGCCAGCAGATATACGGGCCCGAGCATCACCGGGGAGCTGTTTTTT.

This clonotype appeared a few times. The J gene is TRBJ2-7, the V gene TRBV7-9; tentatively, D is TRBD2 (6 bases). Trimming shortened V by 1 base and J by 3 bases, and 10 bases separated the two germline ends. The CDR3 consists of 14 residues. Germline CDR1 is SEHNR and CDR2 is FQNEAQ (reference sequence). The CDR3 region is CASSLGGGFYEQYF. The CDR3 DNA reads TGTGCCAGCAGCTTAGGAGGAGGGTTCTACGAGCAGTACTTC.

V is TRBV10-3 and J is TRBJ2-3, with a tentative D call TRBD1 (7 bases). V lost 8 bases and J lost 2, with 11 bases in between. The CDR3 runs to 13 residues. Germline CDR1 is ENHRY and CDR2 is SYGVKD. The DNA for the CDR3 is TGTGCCATCCAGGGGGGAATCACAGATACGCAGTATTTT. This codes for CAIQGGITDTQYF.

There are a few counts of this clonotype. This sequence joins TRBV4-2 and TRBJ2-1, with D perhaps TRBD1 or TRBD2 (5 bases each). Germline V gene sequence: CDR1 LGHNA, CDR2 YNFKEQ. Trimming stripped 3 bases from V and 0 bases from J, with 15 bases between. The CDR3 loop spans 17 amino acids. The CDR3 here is CASSQGVGTSSYNEQFF. The CDR3 region has the DNA TGTGCCAGCAGCCAGGGGGTGGGGACGAGCTCCTACAATGAGCAGTTCTTC.